Following are 17 T cell receptor beta chains from one sample sequenced in a study of OX40 agonist ivuxolimab in advanced cancers. Profiled with immunoSEQ multiplex PCR; TCRdb holds only in-frame clones, not every one. Of tens of thousands of clones listed, 80% to 85% are singletons. The sample was CD4+ or CD8+ T cells sorted from blood, taken in a trial of the OX40 agonist ivuxolimab. The source of these receptors is an adult with an advanced solid tumor such as melanoma, head and neck, liver or kidney cancer.

The gene calls are TRBV4-3 and TRBJ1-4; unclear D gene. Germline CDR1 is LGHNA and CDR2 is YSLEER. CDR3 size: 14 residues. Trimming stripped 1 base from V and 5 bases from J, with 8 bases between. The CDR3 nucleotides read TGCGCCAGCAGCCAAGTCGGGGAGAATGAAAAACTGTTTTTT. This codes for CASSQVGENEKLFF.

This clone appeared a few times. The chain combines TRBV7-6 with TRBJ2-1; 10 bases are shared with TRBD1. CDR1 and CDR2 (germline): SGHVS, FNYEAQ. The CDR3 is 18 residues long. Unmatched junction bases numbered 11, after V lost 3 bases and J lost 3 bases. The DNA of the CDR3 is TGTGCCAGCAGCTTCTATTCCGGGACAGGGGTTGGCTACAATGAGCAGTTCTTC. Translation: CASSFYSGTGVGYNEQFF.

This chain joins TRBV19 and TRBJ1-2; TRBD1 matches 10 bases. From germline, CDR1 is LNHDA and CDR2 SQIVND (reference sequence). Losses at the gene ends were 0 bases for V and 4 bases for J; bases not matched to a gene: 2. The CDR3 covers 15 residues. CDR3 amino acids: CASSIEDRGLYGYTF. The CDR3 region has the DNA TGTGCCAGTAGTATAGAAGACAGGGGGCTCTATGGCTACACCTTC.

The CDR3 protein is CSVGQPGEQYF. The CDR3 coding sequence is TGCAGCGTTGGGCAGCCGGGTGAGCAGTACTTC. This chain links TRBV29-1 with TRBJ2-7; the D is unclear. Germline assignment: CDR1 SQVTM and CDR2 ANQGSEA. V lost 4 bases to trimming and J lost 7 bases, with 11 bases between them. The CDR3 spans 11 residues.

This chain joins TRBV6-4 and TRBJ1-6; 9 bases map to TRBD1. This CDR3 is built from 15 residues. Germline CDR1 MRHNA, CDR2 SNTAGT. The CDR3 nucleotides are TGTGACATTGGGGGGACAGGGTCTAGGAATTCACCCCTCCACTTT. This encodes CDIGGTGSRNSPLHF.

In its sample, this clone was seen once. The chain combines TRBV5-4 with TRBJ2-7; D is unclear. The germline gives CDR1 SGHNT, CDR2 YYREEE (reference sequence). Trimming cost V 1 base and J 0 bases, with 8 bases left between them. There are 14 residues in the CDR3. The CDR3 is CASSLTMASYEQYF. The DNA for the CDR3 is TGTGCCAGCAGCTTGACAATGGCCTCCTACGAGCAGTACTTC. The whole variable domain, remainder taken from reference TRBV5-4 and TRBJ2-7, is ETGVTQSPTHLIKTRGQQVTLRCSSQSGHNTVSWYQQALGQGPQFIFQYYREEENGRGNFPPRFSGLQFPNYSSELNVNALELDDSALYLCASSLTMASYEQYFGPGTRLTVT.

CDR3 sequence reads: CASRGRDRFTNYGYTF. The CDR3 bases are TGTGCCAGCAGAGGACGTGACAGGTTTACTAACTATGGCTACACCTTC. V is TRBV27 and J is TRBJ1-2; D may be TRBD1 (6 bases). Per germline, CDR1 MNHEY and CDR2 SMNVEV (reference sequence). The V end lost 6 bases, the J end lost 0 bases, and 17 bases lay between the germline ends. This CDR3 contains 16 residues.

This sequence joins TRBV19 and TRBJ1-6, with 7 bases lining up with TRBD1. The CDR3 consists of 12 residues. CDR1 and CDR2 (germline): LNHDA, SQIVND (reference sequence). Trimming at V came to 5 bases and at J to 9 bases, leaving 1 base not matched to a gene. The CDR3 DNA reads TGTGCCAGTAGTCACAGGGGTTCACCCCTCCACTTT. It yields the protein CASSHRGSPLHF.

Regarding this clone: Other nucleotide sequences in the sample specify the same CDR3. The genes are TRBV7-2 and TRBJ1-1; a possible D gene is TRBD1 (6 bases). The V gene's germline CDR1 is SGHTA and CDR2 FQGNSA. The CDR3 runs 14 residues. Trimming took off 1 base at V and 4 bases at J, with 10 bases between the two ends. The CDR3 bases are TGTGCCAGCAGCTTAGAAGGGGGGTTCACTGAAGCTTTCTTT. This translates into CASSLEGGFTEAFF.

The chain is built from TRBV5-5 and TRBJ2-5; 10 nucleotides agree with TRBD2. The CDR3 loop spans 15 amino acids. V shed 7 bases, J shed 5 bases, and the junction held 11 bases outside the gene matches. The germline V gene encodes CDR1 SGHKS and CDR2 YYEKEE (reference sequence). The DNA of the CDR3 is TGTGCCAGCGCCCCGCCAGCGGGGGGGCTGGAGACCCAGTACTTC. It translates to CASAPPAGGLETQYF.

V and J are TRBV2 and TRBJ2-2; possibly TRBD2 for D (6 bases). Trimming stripped 7 bases from V and 4 bases from J, with 22 bases between. This CDR3 has 17 amino acids. Germline-derived CDR1 and CDR2 are SNHLY and FYNNEI. The CDR3 protein is CASTSRGGRKVTGELFF. The CDR3 DNA sequence: TGTGCCAGCACTAGTAGAGGAGGGCGCAAGGTCACCGGGGAGCTGTTTTTT.

The genes are TRBV6-1 and TRBJ1-6; no clear D gene. CDR1 and CDR2 (germline): MNHNS, SASEGT. This CDR3 has 14 residues. The ends were cut back, 2 bases at V and 10 bases at J, with 12 bases in the middle. The CDR3 sequence: CASSEREVWSPLHF. The CDR3 nucleotides are TGTGCCAGCAGTGAAAGGGAAGTTTGGTCACCCCTCCACTTT.

CDR3: CASSPGTSGGRGDTQYF. The CDR3, as DNA: TGTGCCAGCAGCCCCGGGACTAGCGGGGGCCGAGGAGATACGCAGTATTTT. The V call is TRBV5-8, the J call TRBJ2-3; TRBD2 aligns across 14 bases. Germline-derived CDR1 and CDR2 are SGHTS and YDEGEE. The CDR3 is 17 residues long. J gave up 5 bases and V 4 bases, and 9 bases lay outside the gene matches.

CDR3 in amino acids: CASRDSGGLVDEQFF. CDR3 DNA: TGTGCCAGCAGAGACAGCGGGGGGCTGGTCGATGAGCAGTTCTTC. J is TRBJ2-1 and V is TRBV2, with 9 bases lining up with TRBD2. The CDR3 consists of 15 residues. Germline V gene data show CDR1 as SNHLY and CDR2 as FYNNEI. Trimming at V came to 6 bases and at J to 8 bases, leaving 11 bases not matched to a gene.

J is TRBJ2-3 and V is TRBV7-2, with a possible D match to TRBD2 (6 bases). V lost 5 bases to trimming and J lost 6 bases, with 24 bases between them. This CDR3 has 17 amino acids. Germline V gene lookup returns CDR1 SGHTA and CDR2 FQGNSA. This chain's CDR3 is CASSPRSGLPNVDTQYF. Here the CDR3 DNA reads TGTGCCAGCAGCCCCCGTTCGGGACTTCCGAATGTGGATACGCAGTATTTT.

J is TRBJ2-3 and V is TRBV7-3; D ambiguous. This CDR3 has 13 amino acids. The ends were cut back, 2 bases at V and 2 bases at J, with 5 bases in the middle. Germline CDR1 is SGHTA and CDR2 is FQGTGA. The CDR3, as DNA: TGTGCCAGCAGCTTACGGAACACAGATACGCAGTATTTT. Translation: CASSLRNTDTQYF.

J is TRBJ2-3 and V is TRBV7-9; 8 bases are a match to TRBD1. Germline lookup yields CDR1 SEHNR and CDR2 FQNEAQ (reference sequence). The CDR3 contains 16 residues. The J segment lost 0 bases and the V segment lost 6 bases, leaving 8 bases of the junction unmatched. The CDR3 nucleotides are TGTGCCAGCAGTCGCCGACAGGGGTCTAGCACAGATACGCAGTATTTT. Encoded protein: CASSRRQGSSTDTQYF.